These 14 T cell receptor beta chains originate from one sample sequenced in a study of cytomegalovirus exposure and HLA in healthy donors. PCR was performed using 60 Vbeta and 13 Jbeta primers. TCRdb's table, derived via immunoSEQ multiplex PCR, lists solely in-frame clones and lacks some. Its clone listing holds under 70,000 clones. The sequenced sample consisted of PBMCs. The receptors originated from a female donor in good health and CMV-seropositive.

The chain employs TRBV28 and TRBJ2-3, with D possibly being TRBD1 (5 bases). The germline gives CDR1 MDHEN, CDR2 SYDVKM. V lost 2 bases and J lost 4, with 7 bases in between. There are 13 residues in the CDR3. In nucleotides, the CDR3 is TGTGCCAGCAGTTTAGGGGCGGCAGATACGCAGTATTTT. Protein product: CASSLGAADTQYF.

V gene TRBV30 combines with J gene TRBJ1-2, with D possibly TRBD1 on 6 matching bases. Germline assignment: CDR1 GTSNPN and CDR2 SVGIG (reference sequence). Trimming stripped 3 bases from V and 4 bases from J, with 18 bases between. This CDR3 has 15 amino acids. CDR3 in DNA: TGTGCCTGGAGCGTAACCCTTACAGGGATCTATGGCTACACCTTC. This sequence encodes CAWSVTLTGIYGYTF.

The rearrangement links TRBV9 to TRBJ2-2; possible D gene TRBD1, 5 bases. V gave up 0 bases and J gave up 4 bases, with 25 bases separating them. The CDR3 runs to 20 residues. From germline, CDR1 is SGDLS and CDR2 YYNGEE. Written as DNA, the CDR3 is TGTGCCAGCAGCGTAGCCATCTGGGGCCTAGGAACAAAGTCCACCGGGGAGCTGTTTTTT. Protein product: CASSVAIWGLGTKSTGELFF.

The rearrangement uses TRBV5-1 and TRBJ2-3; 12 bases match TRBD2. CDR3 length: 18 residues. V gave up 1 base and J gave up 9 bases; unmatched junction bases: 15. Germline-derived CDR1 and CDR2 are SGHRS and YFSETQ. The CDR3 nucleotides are TGCGCCAGCAGCTTGTCCATCTCTAGCGGGGGGGTAATGGGGACGCAGTATTTT. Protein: CASSLSISSGGVMGTQYF.

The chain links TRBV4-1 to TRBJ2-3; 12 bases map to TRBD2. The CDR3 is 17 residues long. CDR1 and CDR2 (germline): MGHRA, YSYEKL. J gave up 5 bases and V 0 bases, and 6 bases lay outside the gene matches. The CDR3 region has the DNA TGCGCCAGCAGCCAAGATTGGACTAGCGGGGCAGTAGATACGCAGTATTTT. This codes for CASSQDWTSGAVDTQYF.

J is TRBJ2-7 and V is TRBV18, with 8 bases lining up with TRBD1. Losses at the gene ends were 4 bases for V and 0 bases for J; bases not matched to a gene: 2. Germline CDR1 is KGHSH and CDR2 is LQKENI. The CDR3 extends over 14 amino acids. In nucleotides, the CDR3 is TGTGCCAGCTCACTCGGGACAGGCTCCTACGAGCAGTACTTC. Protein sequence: CASSLGTGSYEQYF.

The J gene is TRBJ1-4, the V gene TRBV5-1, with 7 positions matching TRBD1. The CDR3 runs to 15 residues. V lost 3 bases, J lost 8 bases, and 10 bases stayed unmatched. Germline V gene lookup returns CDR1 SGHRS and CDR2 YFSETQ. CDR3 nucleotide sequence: TGCGCCAGCAGCTCCTTGACAGGGAGTACAGAAAAACTGTTTTTT. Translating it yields CASSSLTGSTEKLFF.

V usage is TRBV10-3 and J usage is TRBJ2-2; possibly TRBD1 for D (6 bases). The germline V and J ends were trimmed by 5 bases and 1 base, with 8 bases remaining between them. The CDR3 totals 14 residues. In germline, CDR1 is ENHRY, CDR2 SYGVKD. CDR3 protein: CAISLDRNTGELFF. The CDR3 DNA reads TGTGCCATCAGTCTGGACAGGAACACCGGGGAGCTGTTTTTT.

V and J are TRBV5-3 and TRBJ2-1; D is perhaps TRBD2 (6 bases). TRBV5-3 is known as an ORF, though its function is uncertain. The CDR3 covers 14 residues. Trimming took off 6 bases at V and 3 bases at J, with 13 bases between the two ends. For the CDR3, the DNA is TGTGCCAGAAATAATTGCGGGGTCTACAATGAGCAGTTCTTC. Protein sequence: CARNNCGVYNEQFF.

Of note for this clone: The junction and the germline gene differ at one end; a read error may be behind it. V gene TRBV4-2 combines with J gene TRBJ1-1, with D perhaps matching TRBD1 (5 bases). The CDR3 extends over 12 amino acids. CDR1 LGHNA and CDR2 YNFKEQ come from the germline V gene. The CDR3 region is CASSQVDREDFF. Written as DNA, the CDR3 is TGTGCCAGCAGCCAAGTCGACAGAGAAGATTTCTTT.

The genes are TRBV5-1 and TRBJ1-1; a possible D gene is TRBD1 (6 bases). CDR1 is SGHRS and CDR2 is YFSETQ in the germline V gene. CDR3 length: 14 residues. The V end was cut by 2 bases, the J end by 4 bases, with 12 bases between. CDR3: CASSFGGTSTEAFF. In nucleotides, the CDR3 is TGCGCCAGCAGCTTTGGGGGCACGAGCACTGAAGCTTTCTTT.

CDR3 DNA sequence: TGTGCCAGCACACCCACCCCGGGGGACTACGAGCAGTACTTC. The encoded protein is CASTPTPGDYEQYF. This chain links TRBV5-6 with TRBJ2-7; D may be TRBD2 (6 bases). The CDR3 is 14 amino acids. V lost 6 bases, J lost 3 bases, and 16 bases lay in between. In germline, CDR1 is SGHDT, CDR2 YYEEEE.

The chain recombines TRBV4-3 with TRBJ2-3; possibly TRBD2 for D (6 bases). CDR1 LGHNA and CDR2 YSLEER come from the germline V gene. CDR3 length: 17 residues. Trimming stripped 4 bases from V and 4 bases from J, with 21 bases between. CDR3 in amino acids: CASSLKTPGDSADTQYF. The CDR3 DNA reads TGCGCCAGCAGCCTTAAAACGCCGGGGGATTCGGCAGATACGCAGTATTTT.

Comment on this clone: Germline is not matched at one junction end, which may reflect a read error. The chain's CDR3 is CAGSPIGTGWTEAFF. The CDR3 nucleotides read TGTGCCGGGAGCCCGATAGGGACAGGGTGGACTGAAGCTTTCTTT. The V gene is TRBV30, the J gene TRBJ1-1, with TRBD1 matching 9 bases. Germline assignment: CDR1 GTSNPN and CDR2 SVGIG (reference sequence). The CDR3 runs to 15 residues.